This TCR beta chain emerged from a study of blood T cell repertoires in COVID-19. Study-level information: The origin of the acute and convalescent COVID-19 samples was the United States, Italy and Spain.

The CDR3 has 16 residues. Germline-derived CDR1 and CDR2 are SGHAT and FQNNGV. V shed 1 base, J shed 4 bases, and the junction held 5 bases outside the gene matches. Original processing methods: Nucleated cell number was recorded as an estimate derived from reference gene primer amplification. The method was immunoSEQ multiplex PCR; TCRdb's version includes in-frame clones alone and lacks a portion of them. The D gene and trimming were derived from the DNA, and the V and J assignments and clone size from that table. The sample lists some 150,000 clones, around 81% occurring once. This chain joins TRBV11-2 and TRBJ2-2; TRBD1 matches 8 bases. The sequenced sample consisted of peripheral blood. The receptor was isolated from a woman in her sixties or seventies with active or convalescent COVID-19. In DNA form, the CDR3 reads TGTGCCAGCAGCTTAGGACAGGGGCTAAGCACCGGGGAGCTGTTTTTT. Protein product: CASSLGQGLSTGELFF.